The table lists the clone carrying this TCR beta chain with a few counts. Its cognate antigen is unknown. Additional DNA sequences in this sample encode the identical CDR3. This sample was included in a study of beta chain features in type 1 diabetes. Study results and caveats: Among patients with Type 1 diabetes, TCRB CDR3s were moderately but significantly shorter in every one of the four CD4+ subsets.

V was pared by 5 bases and J by 6 bases, with 6 bases between. Germline values: CDR1 SGHTA, CDR2 FQGNSA. There are 11 residues in the CDR3. Expressed TCRB transcripts got sequenced, as all isolated RNA was reverse transcribed. Method: immunoSEQ multiplex PCR; TCRdb's copy keeps in-frame clones and lacks some. There are about 650,000 clones in the sample; about an eighth occur only once, and 0.095% to 0.15% lies in the top ten. Sequenced: naive CD4+ T cells from blood. The chain has TRBV7-2 and TRBJ2-3; D gene uncertain. The sequence was obtained from a man aged 25 to 45 with type 1 diabetes. In nucleotides, the CDR3 is TGTGCCAGCAGCCCGCGGGATACGCAGTATTTT. Translation gives CASSPRDTQYF.